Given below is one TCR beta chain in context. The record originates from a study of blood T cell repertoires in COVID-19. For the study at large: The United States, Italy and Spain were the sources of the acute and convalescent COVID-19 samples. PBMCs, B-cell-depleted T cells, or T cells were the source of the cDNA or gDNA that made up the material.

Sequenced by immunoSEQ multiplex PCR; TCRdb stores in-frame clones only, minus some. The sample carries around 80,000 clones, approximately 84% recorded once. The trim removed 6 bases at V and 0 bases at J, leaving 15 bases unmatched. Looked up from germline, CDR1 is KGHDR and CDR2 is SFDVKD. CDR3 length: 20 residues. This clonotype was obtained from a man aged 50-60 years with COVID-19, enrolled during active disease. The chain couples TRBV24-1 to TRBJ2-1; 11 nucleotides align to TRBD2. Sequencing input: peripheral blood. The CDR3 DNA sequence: TGTGCCACCAGTCCCCGTAGCGGGAGGGCCACCCGAAGCTCCTACAATGAGCAGTTCTTC. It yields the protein CATSPRSGRATRSSYNEQFF.